The 18 T cell receptor beta chains in this list originate from one sample, sequenced in a study of blood T cell repertoires in COVID-19. The protocol was immunoSEQ multiplex PCR, while the TCRdb copy is restricted to in-frame clones and leaves out a portion. This sample carries under 300,000 clones, nearly 90% of them seen once, and the ten largest clones take 2% to 2.5%. The specimen was peripheral blood. These receptors came from a middle-aged woman who had recovered from COVID-19.

The chain links TRBV18 to TRBJ1-2; TRBD1 is a possible D gene (6 bases). V was shortened by 3 bases and J by 7 bases, with 21 bases between the two germline ends. The CDR3 runs to 16 residues. From germline, CDR1 is KGHSH and CDR2 LQKENI. The CDR3 loop reads CASSPGQPGRVVGYTF. The CDR3 DNA follows: TGTGCCAGCTCACCTGGACAGCCCGGGAGGGTGGTTGGCTACACCTTC. Full variable domain (missing parts from reference TRBV18 and TRBJ1-2): NAGVMQNPRHLVRRRGQEARLRCSPMKGHSHVYWYRQLPEEGLKFMVYLQKENIIDESGMPKERFSAEFPKEGPSILRIQQVVRGDSAAYFCASSPGQPGRVVGYTFGSGTRLTVV.

This clone was recorded once. J is TRBJ2-5 and V is TRBV18; 9 nucleotides align to TRBD2. This CDR3 has 18 amino acids. The germline V gene encodes CDR1 KGHSH and CDR2 LQKENI. J lost 1 base, V lost 1 base, and 10 bases had no gene match. The CDR3 protein is CASSPLVARRGGQETQYF. CDR3 bases: TGTGCCAGCTCACCACTGGTGGCACGGCGGGGGGGCCAAGAGACCCAGTACTTC.

The rearrangement links TRBV6-1 to TRBJ2-1; 12 bases align to TRBD2. The V and J ends lost 3 bases and 7 bases, in that order; junction bases with no gene match: 7. The V gene's germline CDR1 is MNHNS and CDR2 SASEGT. The CDR3 loop spans 16 amino acids. CDR3: CASSDPGTSGLNEQFF. As DNA, the CDR3 is TGTGCCAGCAGTGACCCCGGGACTAGCGGGTTGAATGAGCAGTTCTTC.

The chain carries TRBV6-5 and TRBJ2-3; D unresolved. Trimming took off 6 bases at V and 2 bases at J, with 12 bases between the two ends. CDR1 and CDR2 from the germline V gene are MNHEY and SVGAGI. The CDR3 sequence is 14 residues long. The CDR3 protein is CASRIDRLTDTQYF. The CDR3 DNA reads TGTGCCAGCAGAATCGACCGACTCACAGATACGCAGTATTTT.

The sample holds one count of this clone. The chain links TRBV6-4 to TRBJ2-3; 10 nucleotides agree with TRBD2. With V trimmed by 5 bases and J by 0 bases, 5 bases remained unmatched. Germline CDR1 reads MRHNA; CDR2 reads SNTAGT. There are 16 residues in the CDR3. In DNA form, the CDR3 reads TGTGCCAGCAGTCCGGTAGCGGGGGGTAGCACAGATACGCAGTATTTT. It is translated as CASSPVAGGSTDTQYF.

The chain carries TRBV30 and TRBJ2-3; TRBD2 aligns across 7 bases. The germline CDR1 and CDR2 sequences are GTSNPN and SVGIG (reference sequence). J was trimmed by 3 bases and V by 3 bases; bases with no gene match: 9. This CDR3 comprises 15 residues. The CDR3: CAWSRAAGETDTQYF. The DNA of the CDR3 is TGTGCCTGGAGCCGTGCTGCGGGGGAAACAGATACGCAGTATTTT.

V and J are TRBV7-9 and TRBJ1-2; weak D call: TRBD1 (5 bases). This CDR3 has 14 residues. Per the germline V gene, CDR1 is SEHNR and CDR2 is FQNEAQ (reference sequence). Deletions cut 7 bases from V and 2 bases from J, with 14 bases between. CDR3 residues: CASTPRGLNYGYTF. For the CDR3, the DNA is TGTGCCAGCACCCCCCGGGGGTTGAACTATGGCTACACCTTC.

The rearrangement joins TRBV15 to TRBJ2-2, with 9 nucleotides matching TRBD1. The CDR3 consists of 14 residues. Germline loops: CDR1 LNHNV, CDR2 YYDKDF (reference sequence). The ends lost 2 bases at V and 6 bases at J; junction bases unmatched: 1. Written as DNA, the CDR3 is TGTGCCACCAGCAGAAACAGGGGGCCCGGGGAGCTGTTTTTT. It specifies CATSRNRGPGELFF.

Turning to this clone: Other DNA sequences of this sample code for an identical CDR3. The gene calls are TRBV30 and TRBJ2-1; D is uncertain. The CDR3 spans 11 residues. CDR1 is GTSNPN, CDR2 SVGIG, per germline (reference sequence). The V gene lost 2 bases and the J gene lost 9 bases, with 8 bases spanning the gap. CDR3 coding DNA: TGTGCCTGGAGTCAGGATAGTGAGCAGTTCTTC. Amino acids: CAWSQDSEQFF.

V gene TRBV19 combines with J gene TRBJ2-2; D unresolved. CDR1 is LNHDA and CDR2 is SQIVND in the germline V gene (reference sequence). This CDR3 has 12 residues. The ends were cut back, 5 bases at V and 5 bases at J, with 6 bases in the middle. The CDR3 sequence is CASSFSTGELFF. The CDR3 region has the DNA TGTGCCAGTAGTTTCTCGACCGGGGAGCTGTTTTTT.

The chain recombines TRBV7-2 with TRBJ2-3; 9 bases align to TRBD2. CDR3 length equals 15 residues. The germline gives CDR1 SGHTA, CDR2 FQGNSA. Trimming removed 4 bases from V and 0 bases from J; junction bases left unmatched: 2. This chain's CDR3 is CASSYGTSSTDTQYF. The CDR3 DNA reads as TGTGCCAGCAGCTACGGGACTAGCAGCACAGATACGCAGTATTTT.

CDR3 DNA sequence: TGTGCCAGCAGCCACGGACAGGGTGCTCAGCCCCAGCATTTT. Translation: CASSHGQGAQPQHF. V and J are TRBV4-2 and TRBJ1-5, with TRBD1 identical over 8 bases. J gave up 6 bases and V 3 bases, and 4 bases lay outside the gene matches. This CDR3 spans 14 amino acids. CDR1 is LGHNA, CDR2 YNFKEQ, per germline.

This clone has only one observation. The same CDR3 can be traced to other DNA sequences in this sample. The chain carries TRBV9 and TRBJ1-3, with D unclear. Germline V gene data show CDR1 as SGDLS and CDR2 as YYNGEE. CDR3 length: 14 amino acids. V gave up 0 bases and J gave up 2 bases, with 6 bases separating them. The CDR3 coding sequence is TGTGCCAGCAGCGTAGCGGGGACTGGAAACACCATATATTTT. It encodes CASSVAGTGNTIYF. The whole variable domain, filled in from reference TRBV9 and TRBJ1-3, reads DSGVTQTPKHLITATGQRVTLRCSPRSGDLSVYWYQQSLDQGLQFLIQYYNGEERAKGNILERFSAQQFPDLHSELNLSSLELGDSALYFCASSVAGTGNTIYFGEGSWLTVV.

The V call is TRBV7-3, the J call TRBJ1-2; the match to TRBD1 covers 10 bases. Germline CDR1 SGHTA, CDR2 FQGTGA. The CDR3 sequence is 15 residues long. Trimming at V came to 3 bases and at J to 4 bases, leaving 5 bases not matched to a gene. For the CDR3, the DNA is TGTGCCAGCAGCTTTACCGGGACAGGGGCCTATGGCTACACCTTC. Its protein product is CASSFTGTGAYGYTF.

This sequence joins TRBV11-1 and TRBJ2-3; 9 bases are a match to TRBD2. Unmatched junction bases numbered 6, after V lost 4 bases and J lost 4 bases. Germline-derived CDR1 and CDR2 are SGHAT and FQDESV (reference sequence). CDR3 length equals 15 residues. The CDR3 region has the DNA TGTGCCAGCAGCTACCGGACTAGCGAGGCAGATACGCAGTATTTT. The encoded protein is CASSYRTSEADTQYF. The whole variable domain, remainder taken from reference TRBV11-1 and TRBJ2-3, is EAEVAQSPRYKITEKSQAVAFWCDPISGHATLYWYRQILGQGPELLVQFQDESVVDDSQLPKDRFSAERLKGVDSTLKIQPAELGDSAMYLCASSYRTSEADTQYFGPGTRLTVL.

This chain uses TRBV14 with TRBJ2-7, with 7 bases fitting TRBD1. The germline V gene encodes CDR1 SGHDN and CDR2 FVKESK. This CDR3 spans 17 amino acids. V lost 1 base and J lost 2; bases outside the gene matches: 11. CDR3 residues: CASSQGKGGLGTYEQYF. Written as DNA, the CDR3 is TGTGCCAGCAGCCAAGGAAAAGGGGGCCTGGGTACCTACGAGCAGTACTTC. Full variable domain (remainder filled in from reference TRBV14 and TRBJ2-7): EAGVTQFPSHSVIEKGQTVTLRCDPISGHDNLYWYRRVMGKEIKFLLHFVKESKQDESGMPNNRFLAERTGGTYSTLKVQPAELEDSGVYFCASSQGKGGLGTYEQYFGPGTRLTVT.

The chain links TRBV7-2 to TRBJ2-7; 9 bases are a match to TRBD1. Germline-derived CDR1 and CDR2 are SGHTA and FQGNSA. Trimming removed 3 bases from V and 5 bases from J; junction bases left unmatched: 5. The CDR3 totals 14 residues. CDR3 residues: CASSFGTGHHEQYF. In nucleotides, the CDR3 is TGTGCCAGCAGCTTCGGGACAGGGCACCACGAGCAGTACTTC.

CDR3: CASSFKATRSYEQYF. CDR3 nucleotide sequence: TGTGCCAGCAGTTTCAAAGCGACGCGTTCCTACGAGCAGTACTTC. The chain joins TRBV27 to TRBJ2-7; D remains ambiguous. The V and J ends lost 3 bases and 1 base respectively, with 13 bases between them. CDR3 length: 15 amino acids. Germline V gives CDR1 MNHEY, CDR2 SMNVEV (reference sequence).